Below, 24 T cell receptor beta chains from the same sample are listed, as sequenced in a study of shared clonotypes between healthy human individuals. Assay used: immunoSEQ multiplex PCR; TCRdb lists only in-frame clones, some missing. The sample has approximately 530,000 clones; approximately 95% are singletons. Input material: naive CD4+ T cells sorted from blood. The subset here: CD45RA+ positively selected. Receptor source: a woman aged 30 to 39 in good health.

The rearrangement joins TRBV5-1 to TRBJ1-2; D gene uncertain. This CDR3 has 17 amino acids. In germline, CDR1 is SGHRS, CDR2 YFSETQ. V shed 0 bases and J shed 8 bases, with 23 bases lying between them. The CDR3 region has the DNA TGCGCCAGCAGCTTGGGTCTTACTCAGAAGAGTAGGGAGGGCTACACCTTC. Translation gives CASSLGLTQKSREGYTF.

The rearrangement links TRBV2 to TRBJ1-5; 8 positions agree with TRBD1. Germline CDR1 is SNHLY and CDR2 is FYNNEI. The CDR3 consists of 14 residues. V shed 6 bases and J 2 bases; nucleotides not matched to a gene: 3. The CDR3 sequence is CASRGQGGNQPQHF. The CDR3, as DNA: TGTGCCAGCAGAGGACAGGGCGGCAATCAGCCCCAGCATTTT.

This chain joins TRBV20-1 and TRBJ1-1; D remains unclear. The CDR3 runs to 11 residues. Germline-derived CDR1 and CDR2 are DFQATT and SNEGSKA (reference sequence). V lost 6 bases, J lost 6 bases, and 11 bases lay in between. Here the CDR3 reads CSATRGAEAFF. The CDR3 DNA sequence: TGCAGTGCCACCCGTGGCGCTGAAGCTTTCTTT.

As concerns this clone: The sample holds other DNA sequences that translate to the same CDR3. CDR3 in DNA: TGTGCCATCAGTGAACTAGCGGGGTACAATGAGCAGTTCTTC. It specifies CAISELAGYNEQFF. V and J are TRBV10-3 and TRBJ2-1, with 10 bases matching TRBD2. V lost 3 bases and J lost 4; bases outside the gene matches: 0. CDR1 and CDR2 from the germline V gene are ENHRY and SYGVKD. The CDR3 sequence is 14 residues long.

The chain combines TRBV10-3 with TRBJ1-4; no reliable D call. Germline V gives CDR1 ENHRY, CDR2 SYGVKD. V gave up 4 bases and J gave up 8 bases, with 17 bases separating them. The CDR3 contains 15 residues. The CDR3 region is CAISASSGLGEKLFF. The CDR3 bases are TGTGCCATCAGTGCCTCGAGTGGCCTTGGGGAAAAACTGTTTTTT.

V is TRBV19 and J is TRBJ2-6; D remains unclear. The V end lost 8 bases, the J end lost 2 bases, and 7 bases lay between the germline ends. The CDR3 extends over 13 amino acids. Germline lookup yields CDR1 LNHDA and CDR2 SQIVND (reference sequence). CDR3 residues: CASGTAGANVLTF. Written as DNA, the CDR3 is TGTGCCAGTGGAACGGCTGGGGCCAACGTCCTGACTTTC.

The chain links TRBV6-6 to TRBJ2-7; 8 bases are shared with TRBD2. CDR3 size: 14 residues. With 4 bases clipped from V and 4 bases from J, the junction kept 6 bases outside the gene matches. Germline V CDR1 and CDR2: MNHNY, SVGAGI (reference sequence). CDR3 in DNA: TGTGCCAGCAGTTCCCCGGGACTAGAGTACGAGCAGTACTTC. Protein sequence: CASSSPGLEYEQYF.

The chain combines TRBV7-2 with TRBJ1-1; TRBD1 is a possible D gene (5 bases). V was cut by 1 base and J by 4 bases, with 10 bases left in between. Germline assignment: CDR1 SGHTA and CDR2 FQGNSA. There are 14 residues in the CDR3. CDR3 region: CASSLVQGTTEAFF. The CDR3 DNA reads as TGTGCCAGCAGCTTAGTTCAGGGAACCACTGAAGCTTTCTTT. The whole variable domain, remainder taken from reference TRBV7-2 and TRBJ1-1, is GAGVSQSPSNKVTEKGKDVELRCDPISGHTALYWYRQSLGQGLEFLIYFQGNSAPDKSGLPSDRFSAERTGGSVSTLTIQRTQQEDSAVYLCASSLVQGTTEAFFGQGTRLTVV.

The genes are TRBV5-4 and TRBJ2-5; 9 bases map to TRBD1. Germline V gene lookup returns CDR1 SGHNT and CDR2 YYREEE (reference sequence). This CDR3 has 13 amino acids. Germline trimming cut 3 bases from V and 6 bases from J; bases unmatched to any gene: 3. The CDR3 loop reads CASSSYRGQTQYF. As DNA, the CDR3 is TGTGCCAGCAGCTCCTACAGGGGGCAGACCCAGTACTTC.

The chain carries TRBV9 and TRBJ2-1; 7 nucleotides agree with TRBD2. CDR1 and CDR2 from the germline V gene are SGDLS and YYNGEE. The V gene end was trimmed by 0 bases and the J gene end by 4 bases; junction bases not matched to a gene: 7. The CDR3 is 16 residues long. CDR3 amino acids: CASSVGTASGYNEQFF. The DNA of the CDR3 is TGTGCCAGCAGCGTAGGAACCGCTAGCGGTTACAATGAGCAGTTCTTC.

The chain combines TRBV19 with TRBJ2-7, with 7 nucleotides matching TRBD2. With V trimmed by 4 bases and J by 2 bases, 5 bases remained unmatched. Germline CDR1 is LNHDA and CDR2 is SQIVND (reference sequence). The CDR3 sequence is 14 residues long. In DNA form, the CDR3 reads TGTGCCAGTAGTAGCGGGAGTCGCACCTACGAGCAGTACTTC. Amino acid sequence: CASSSGSRTYEQYF.

The chain couples TRBV6-6 to TRBJ2-2; D not certain. CDR3 length equals 14 residues. Trimming removed 8 bases from V and 4 bases from J, with 14 bases in between. From germline, CDR1 is MNHNY and CDR2 SVGAGI (reference sequence). Here the CDR3 reads CASCRTAPTGELFF. Here the CDR3 DNA reads TGTGCCAGCTGCAGAACAGCCCCCACCGGGGAGCTGTTTTTT.

V and J are TRBV6-1 and TRBJ2-7, with a possible D match to TRBD1 (5 bases). Trimming removed 11 bases from V and 6 bases from J, with 20 bases in between. In germline, CDR1 is MNHNS, CDR2 SASEGT. The CDR3 is made up of 13 amino acids. Here the CDR3 reads CAVRQNLGVEQYF. CDR3 DNA: TGTGCCGTAAGACAGAACCTAGGGGTCGAGCAGTACTTC.

The J gene is TRBJ2-2, the V gene TRBV27; TRBD1 is a possible D gene (7 bases). The ends were cut back, 10 bases at V and 3 bases at J, with 18 bases in the middle. Germline loops: CDR1 MNHEY, CDR2 SMNVEV (reference sequence). This CDR3 comprises 15 residues. The CDR3 sequence: CATQRGLAHTGELFF. The CDR3 DNA sequence: TGTGCCACTCAAAGGGGGCTAGCGCACACCGGGGAGCTGTTTTTT.

J is TRBJ2-7 and V is TRBV13; 7 bases are shared with TRBD2. Looked up from germline, CDR1 is PRHDT and CDR2 is FYEKMQ (reference sequence). The CDR3 runs to 14 residues. Trimming removed 2 bases from V and 4 bases from J; junction bases left unmatched: 5. The CDR3 DNA reads as TGTGCCAGCAGCTTAATCTCGCGGGGGTACGAGCAGTACTTC. Translation: CASSLISRGYEQYF.

The rearrangement links TRBV2 to TRBJ2-2; 7 nucleotides match TRBD2. Germline-derived CDR1 and CDR2 are SNHLY and FYNNEI. V lost 11 bases to trimming and J lost 1 base; unmatched junction nucleotides: 7. This CDR3 spans 14 amino acids. The CDR3 bases are TGTGCCCGGGGGTCTAGCGGGAACACCGGGGAGCTGTTTTTT. It is translated as CARGSSGNTGELFF.

J is TRBJ2-3 and V is TRBV5-6; D remains ambiguous. Germline values: CDR1 SGHDT, CDR2 YYEEEE. With 4 bases removed from V and 2 bases from J, the gap between germline ends came to 5 bases. The CDR3 spans 12 residues. The CDR3 is CASSTNTDTQYF. CDR3 sequence (DNA): TGTGCCAGCAGCACGAACACAGATACGCAGTATTTT. The variable domain in full, completed from reference TRBV5-6 and TRBJ2-3, reads DAGVTQSPTHLIKTRGQQVTLRCSPKSGHDTVSWYQQALGQGPQFIFQYYEEEERQRGNFPDRFSGHQFPNYSSELNVNALLLGDSALYLCASSTNTDTQYFGPGTRLTVL.

The chain is built from TRBV18 and TRBJ1-2; perhaps TRBD1 as D (5 bases). With 8 bases removed from V and 9 bases from J, the gap between germline ends came to 28 bases. The CDR3 is 16 residues long. Germline loops: CDR1 KGHSH, CDR2 LQKENI. The CDR3 DNA reads as TGTGCCAGCACCTTCGGTAGGGCAGGAACGGCAGGGAGCTACACCTTC. It translates to CASTFGRAGTAGSYTF. The whole variable domain, filled in from reference TRBV18 and TRBJ1-2, reads NAGVMQNPRHLVRRRGQEARLRCSPMKGHSHVYWYRQLPEEGLKFMVYLQKENIIDESGMPKERFSAEFPKEGPSILRIQQVVRGDSAAYFCASTFGRAGTAGSYTFGSGTRLTVV.

The sample holds one count of this clone. The conserved phenylalanine or tryptophan is not found at the CDR3 terminus, so this likely reflects a read error. The DNA is omitted, as the CDR3 cannot be located on it reliably, and the CDR3 follows TCRdb's listing. The chain couples TRBV6-9 to TRBJ2-4; the D call in the table, TRBD2, was not verified against the DNA. 8 amino acids form the CDR3, both terminal residues included. Germline V gene lookup returns CDR1 MNHGY and CDR2 SVAAGI. The CDR3 region is CASPEHLR.

The rearrangement links TRBV4-1 to TRBJ2-3, with 8 bases fitting TRBD2. This CDR3 spans 17 amino acids. The V segment lost 3 bases and the J segment 2 bases; nucleotides outside the gene matches: 10. The germline CDR1 and CDR2 sequences are MGHRA and YSYEKL. The CDR3 is CASSQQQGLGNTDTQYF. The CDR3 DNA follows: TGCGCCAGCAGCCAGCAGCAGGGACTAGGGAACACAGATACGCAGTATTTT.

V gene TRBV29-1 combines with J gene TRBJ2-5; TRBD1 aligns across 7 bases. V shed 1 base, J shed 2 bases, and the junction held 7 bases outside the gene matches. CDR1 and CDR2 from the germline V gene are SQVTM and ANQGSEA. The CDR3 covers 15 residues. CDR3 loop: CSVEAGGRRQETQYF. CDR3 DNA sequence: TGCAGCGTTGAAGCAGGGGGAAGAAGGCAAGAGACCCAGTACTTC.

The genes are TRBV28 and TRBJ1-5, with D hard to call. CDR3 length equals 13 residues. Trimming cost V 6 bases and J 9 bases, with 15 bases left between them. Germline V CDR1 and CDR2: MDHEN, SYDVKM. This CDR3 reads CASRPPSVMPQHF. In nucleotides, the CDR3 is TGTGCCAGCAGACCCCCCTCGGTGATGCCCCAGCATTTT.

The genes are TRBV19 and TRBJ2-7, with a possible D match to TRBD1 (6 bases). The CDR3 is 12 residues long. Trimming took off 9 bases at V and 3 bases at J, with 12 bases between the two ends. Per germline, CDR1 LNHDA and CDR2 SQIVND (reference sequence). The CDR3 DNA is TGTGCCAGCCAGGACAGAGTCTACGAGCAGTACTTC. As protein: CASQDRVYEQYF.

The chain links TRBV27 to TRBJ1-1; perhaps TRBD1 as D (6 bases). Germline CDR1 MNHEY, CDR2 SMNVEV (reference sequence). The CDR3 runs 14 residues. Trimming took 5 bases from V and 5 from J, leaving 15 bases between them. For the CDR3, the DNA is TGTGCCAGCAGTCTAGGGGGTGGGGGTACTGAAGCTTTCTTT. Its protein product is CASSLGGGGTEAFF.